This is a list of T cell receptor beta chains from one sample in a study of regulatory T cells in long-lasting Graves disease. TCRdb called the multiplex PCR reads again in MiXCR, with one record for every CDR3 protein. The sample has over 250,000 distinct CDR3 sequences, around 20% seen once; the top ten hold roughly three fifths. Here the sequenced sample was peripheral blood mononuclear cells (PBMCs), taken when the disease was refractory, from a patient treated with antithyroid drugs. These receptor sequences come from a female donor with Graves disease. Each CDR3 is given with its conserved first and last residue.

V	CDR3
TRBV6-1	CASSPGLELYEQYF
TRBV5-1	CASSLEDSGDTIYF
TRBV20-1	CSARSGSSYEQYF
TRBV2	CASSPPGGMSYNSPLHF
TRBV30	CAWTAGRDYGYTF
TRBV18	CASSLGTPSNTGELFF
TRBV28	CASSQGARGYEQYF
TRBV7-2	CASRLEFNEQFF
TRBV11-2	CASSLQSGNTIYF
TRBV18	CASTGTGGTEAFF
TRBV19	CASSTGEKLFF
TRBV19	CASSQGWNTGELFF
TRBV11-2	CASSLYRRETQYF
TRBV6-1	CASSQTGRWDTEAFF
TRBV20-1	CSATSSGGFGTDTQYF
TRBV7-6	CASSAYMGTEAFF
TRBV28	CASSRTSGSPENTGELFF
TRBV10-3	CAISRQGYEQYF
TRBV30	CAWSFGYGYTF
TRBV3-1	CASSQESIGTGELFF
TRBV20-1	CSARPLGAGANVLTF
TRBV4-3	CASSQSTGRGAKNIQYF
TRBV12-3/TRBV12-4	CASSSEPGANEQFF
TRBV6-2/TRBV6-3	CASSYPGRSEQFF
TRBV28	CASSSNTEAFF
TRBV12-3/TRBV12-4	CASSHQDYGYTF
TRBV6-5	CASSSPGQKGGHQPQHF
TRBV20-1	CSAHDRVSSYEQYF
TRBV29-1	CSVGVVGQLQETQYF
TRBV24-1	CATSDLVEQFF
TRBV4-1	CASSQGVQDNQPQHF
TRBV30	CASNGGPNTGELFF
TRBV14	CASARNSNSPLHF
TRBV7-9	CASSSTGMKDQPQHF
TRBV7-9	CASSLEERESYEQYF
TRBV28	CASRLDSNYEQYF
TRBV6-1	CASSSQLAPSYEQYF
TRBV29-1	CSVVAGGSSYNEQFF
TRBV9	CASGGYGYTF
TRBV12-3/TRBV12-4	CASSLRGVNTEAFF
TRBV6-1	CASSEALPGRGGETQYF
TRBV2	CASSEAVPGLATGSYEQYF
TRBV20-1	CSARDRGTEAFF
TRBV12-3/TRBV12-4	CASSPPDRAYTGELFF
TRBV6-1	CASSKLKTGANTEAFF
TRBV27	CASSLLGRMDNEQFF
TRBV12-3/TRBV12-4	CASRWTLGAEAFF
TRBV29-1	CSVRLGQGNTEAFF